This entry lists 32 T cell receptor beta chains sequenced from one sample in a study of blood T cell repertoires in COVID-19. This table comes from immunoSEQ multiplex PCR, and its TCRdb copy is limited to in-frame clones, with some not included. Among 50,000 to 80,000 clones listed, more than 75% were seen once. Sequenced sample: PBMCs or T cells enriched from blood (not recorded which). These receptors all stem from a woman between 40 and 50 years old who had recovered from COVID-19.

This chain links TRBV28 with TRBJ1-1; 8 bases line up with TRBD1. V shed 10 bases, J shed 4 bases, and the junction held 8 bases outside the gene matches. This CDR3 spans 13 amino acids. CDR1 MDHEN and CDR2 SYDVKM come from the germline V gene. The chain's CDR3 is CATCPGGGTEAFF. The CDR3 coding sequence is TGTGCCACCTGCCCAGGGGGCGGCACTGAAGCTTTCTTT.

The chain recombines TRBV19 with TRBJ2-2, with 9 positions matching TRBD2. J was trimmed by 3 bases and V by 4 bases; bases with no gene match: 3. CDR3 length: 15 residues. Germline V CDR1 and CDR2: LNHDA, SQIVND (reference sequence). This CDR3 is CASSTGLAHTGELFF. CDR3 nucleotides: TGTGCCAGTAGTACGGGACTAGCCCACACCGGGGAGCTGTTTTTT.

This clone has a single count. This chain connects TRBV6-5 to TRBJ2-1; D ambiguous. CDR3 size: 12 residues. V was cut by 2 bases and J by 10 bases, with 9 bases left in between. The germline V gene has CDR1 MNHEY and CDR2 SVGAGI. For the CDR3, the DNA is TGTGCCAGCAGTTACACCCTCGGGGAGCAGTTCTTC. Its translation is CASSYTLGEQFF.

The CDR3 nucleotides read TGTGCCAGCAGCTCAGAGGGGGGGAGGGATACGCAGTATTTT. This sequence encodes CASSSEGGRDTQYF. The chain joins TRBV11-2 to TRBJ2-3; possibly TRBD2 for D (7 bases). Germline loops: CDR1 SGHAT, CDR2 FQNNGV. The CDR3 runs to 14 residues. V was shortened by 4 bases and J by 6 bases, with 14 bases between the two germline ends.

The CDR3 coding sequence is TGTGCCATCAGTGAGTCAGCTAGGGACAGCGACACTGAAGCTTTCTTT. Its protein product is CAISESARDSDTEAFF. The chain recombines TRBV10-3 with TRBJ1-1; 7 positions agree with TRBD1. CDR1 and CDR2 from the germline V gene are ENHRY and SYGVKD. The CDR3 runs 16 residues. Trimming at V came to 0 bases and at J to 3 bases, leaving 7 bases not matched to a gene.

The chain links TRBV2 to TRBJ1-3, with 9 bases aligning to TRBD1. Trimming removed 5 bases from V and 2 bases from J; junction bases left unmatched: 16. The CDR3 has 19 amino acids. Germline V gene lookup returns CDR1 SNHLY and CDR2 FYNNEI. The CDR3 region is CASSTPGQGMRVTGNTIYF. The CDR3 DNA reads TGTGCCAGCAGTACCCCGGGACAGGGAATGAGGGTTACTGGAAACACCATATATTTT. The full variable domain, completed using reference TRBV2 and TRBJ1-3, is EPEVTQTPSHQVTQMGQEVILRCVPISNHLYFYWYRQILGQKVEFLVSFYNNEISEKSEIFDDQFSVERPDGSNFTLKIRSTKLEDSAMYFCASSTPGQGMRVTGNTIYFGEGSWLTVV.

The J gene is TRBJ2-1, the V gene TRBV6-1, with 7 bases lining up with TRBD1. The V gene end was trimmed by 5 bases and the J gene end by 6 bases; junction bases not matched to a gene: 4. In germline, CDR1 is MNHNS, CDR2 SASEGT. The CDR3 spans 13 residues. This chain's CDR3 is CASSRDRVNEQFF. The CDR3 DNA reads as TGTGCCAGCAGTCGCGACAGGGTCAATGAGCAGTTCTTC.

The chain employs TRBV19 and TRBJ1-5; 9 bases align to TRBD1. CDR3 length: 16 amino acids. The germline V gene has CDR1 LNHDA and CDR2 SQIVND (reference sequence). V was clipped by 5 bases and J by 2 bases; unmatched bases: 7. In DNA, the CDR3 is TGTGCCAGTAGTGTCTCACAGGGGGCGGGCAATCAGCCCCAGCATTTT. Its translation is CASSVSQGAGNQPQHF.

The rearrangement joins TRBV27 to TRBJ2-2, with D possibly matching TRBD2 (5 bases). This CDR3 region has 15 residues. Per the germline V gene, CDR1 is MNHEY and CDR2 is SMNVEV (reference sequence). Trimming pared 4 bases from V and 1 base from J, leaving 10 bases between. The CDR3 nucleotides read TGTGCCAGCAGTTCCCGGGCGGGGAACACCGGGGAGCTGTTTTTT. Translating gives CASSSRAGNTGELFF.

V and J are TRBV7-2 and TRBJ2-1; D might be TRBD1 (5 bases). CDR3 length: 16 residues. Per the germline V gene, CDR1 is SGHTA and CDR2 is FQGNSA. Between the trimmed V and J ends, which lost 3 bases and 2 bases, there was a span of 14 bases. CDR3 nucleotide sequence: TGTGCCAGCAGCTTCCATAGGACACGACCCTACAATGAGCAGTTCTTC. Protein: CASSFHRTRPYNEQFF.

V is TRBV5-1 and J is TRBJ2-5; possible D gene TRBD1, 6 bases. CDR1 SGHRS and CDR2 YFSETQ come from the germline V gene. V was pared by 5 bases and J by 1 base, with 12 bases between. The length of the CDR3 is 14 residues. CDR3 in amino acids: CASRAGQSQETQYF. The CDR3 region has the DNA TGCGCCAGCAGAGCTGGACAGTCCCAAGAGACCCAGTACTTC.

V usage is TRBV11-3 and J usage is TRBJ1-2; the D gene is possibly TRBD1 (6 bases). The CDR3 has 15 amino acids. CDR1 and CDR2 (germline): SGHNT, YENEEA. V was pared by 5 bases and J by 0 bases, with 13 bases between. Here the CDR3 DNA reads TGTGCCAGCAGCAACGGACAGCCTGCTAACTATGGCTACACCTTC. Its translation: CASSNGQPANYGYTF.

The chain employs TRBV27 and TRBJ2-3; TRBD2 matches 10 bases. Germline CDR1 MNHEY, CDR2 SMNVEV (reference sequence). The V gene end was trimmed by 5 bases and the J gene end by 0 bases; junction bases not matched to a gene: 5. The CDR3 spans 16 residues. CDR3 residues: CASSTTSGASTDTQYF. The DNA for the CDR3 is TGTGCCAGCAGTACAACTAGCGGGGCTAGCACAGATACGCAGTATTTT.

This clone showed up just once. The genes are TRBV4-1 and TRBJ2-7; weak D call: TRBD2 (6 bases). The CDR3 spans 17 residues. Germline CDR1 MGHRA, CDR2 YSYEKL. V was trimmed by 1 base and J by 2 bases, leaving 18 bases between them. The CDR3 DNA sequence: TGCGCCAGCAGCCAAGGATTGCGGGGAAGGTCCGCCTACGAGCAGTACTTC. Amino acid sequence: CASSQGLRGRSAYEQYF.

The CDR3 DNA sequence: TGCAGCGCCCTAACCCAGGGGGAGGGCTACACCTTC. The encoded protein is CSALTQGEGYTF. This rearrangement joins TRBV29-1 to TRBJ1-2, with TRBD1 identical over 7 bases. Germline V lookup: CDR1 SQVTM, CDR2 ANQGSEA. The CDR3 spans 12 residues. The J segment lost 8 bases and the V segment lost 7 bases, leaving 10 bases of the junction unmatched.

For the CDR3, the DNA is TGCAGTGCTAGTAGTGGCCGGGAGGAAAATTCACCCCTCCACTTT. Translating gives CSASSGREENSPLHF. The chain is built from TRBV20-1 and TRBJ1-6; D remains unclear. V was cut by 3 bases and J by 7 bases, with 16 bases left in between. The CDR3 has 15 residues. Germline V gives CDR1 DFQATT, CDR2 SNEGSKA (reference sequence).

CDR3 coding DNA: TGTGCCAGCAGTCCTCGACAGGGGTCGTTGAAACTGTTTTTT. This gives the protein CASSPRQGSLKLFF. V and J are TRBV27 and TRBJ1-4; 8 bases fit TRBD1. The V gene's germline CDR1 is MNHEY and CDR2 SMNVEV (reference sequence). The V and J ends lost 5 bases and 11 bases, in that order; junction bases with no gene match: 10. This CDR3 spans 14 amino acids.

This chain joins TRBV7-9 and TRBJ2-2, with TRBD1 matching 8 bases. The CDR3 contains 16 residues. V trimming: 6 bases; J trimming: 1 base; junction bases outside the gene matches: 7. Per the germline V gene, CDR1 is SEHNR and CDR2 is FQNEAQ (reference sequence). This CDR3 reads CASRLGQGGNTGELFF. Written as DNA, the CDR3 is TGTGCCAGCAGACTAGGACAGGGAGGGAACACCGGGGAGCTGTTTTTT.

V usage is TRBV10-1 and J usage is TRBJ1-1, with a weak D call TRBD1 (5 bases). The V gene lost 3 bases and the J gene lost 10 bases, with 12 bases spanning the gap. The length of the CDR3 is 12 residues. The germline CDR1 and CDR2 sequences are WNHNN and SYGVQD (reference sequence). The CDR3 DNA reads TGCGCCAGCAGTGAAACGGCCAGGGCAGCTTTCTTT. Residues: CASSETARAAFF.

The chain has TRBV20-1 and TRBJ1-1; perhaps TRBD1 as D (5 bases). Trimming removed 3 bases at V and 2 bases at J, with 13 bases between. Germline CDR1 is DFQATT and CDR2 is SNEGSKA (reference sequence). The CDR3 totals 14 residues. The CDR3 DNA reads as TGCAGTGCTAGTGGGGCCAGAGATAACACTGAAGCTTTCTTT. This codes for CSASGARDNTEAFF.

This clone was detected only a few times. The J gene is TRBJ2-3, the V gene TRBV4-1, with 11 bases lining up with TRBD2. J was trimmed by 4 bases and V by 3 bases; bases with no gene match: 3. This CDR3 is built from 15 residues. Germline lookup yields CDR1 MGHRA and CDR2 YSYEKL. The CDR3 spells CASSHSGLAADTQYF. CDR3 nucleotides: TGCGCCAGCAGCCACTCGGGACTAGCGGCAGATACGCAGTATTTT.

The chain joins TRBV18 to TRBJ1-4, with TRBD1 as a possible D gene (5 bases). The CDR3 contains 15 residues. Trimming removed 2 bases at V and 4 bases at J, with 11 bases between. Germline loops: CDR1 KGHSH, CDR2 LQKENI. CDR3 residues: CASSPSRAYNEKLFF. DNA for the CDR3: TGTGCCAGCTCACCAAGCAGGGCCTATAATGAAAAACTGTTTTTT.

This chain connects TRBV7-6 to TRBJ2-5; 7 nucleotides agree with TRBD1. The CDR3 has 17 residues. Germline values: CDR1 SGHVS, CDR2 FNYEAQ. V lost 1 base to trimming and J lost 2 bases; unmatched junction nucleotides: 10. CDR3: CASSLGPGGRKQETQYF. For the CDR3, the DNA is TGTGCCAGCAGCTTAGGGCCAGGGGGTAGGAAGCAAGAGACCCAGTACTTC.

The chain joins TRBV6-1 to TRBJ2-3, with D possibly being TRBD2 (5 bases). CDR3 length: 13 amino acids. Germline CDR1 MNHNS, CDR2 SASEGT. V shed 1 base and J shed 8 bases, with 10 bases lying between them. Written as DNA, the CDR3 is TGTGCCAGCAGTGAAGAGCCGGACTTTACGCAGTATTTT. Translated: CASSEEPDFTQYF.

The V gene is TRBV14, the J gene TRBJ2-3; 10 nucleotides line up with TRBD2. Per the germline V gene, CDR1 is SGHDN and CDR2 is FVKESK. With 3 bases clipped from V and 2 bases from J, the junction kept 5 bases outside the gene matches. This CDR3 comprises 16 residues. As DNA, the CDR3 is TGTGCCAGCAGCCATTTAGCGGGGGGCCTCACAGATACGCAGTATTTT. Amino acid sequence: CASSHLAGGLTDTQYF.

The chain combines TRBV9 with TRBJ2-5; 10 bases are a match to TRBD2. V shed 0 bases and J 2 bases; nucleotides not matched to a gene: 7. CDR1 and CDR2 from the germline V gene are SGDLS and YYNGEE. The CDR3 consists of 17 residues. The CDR3 spells CASSVDLAGAIQETQYF. In DNA form, the CDR3 reads TGTGCCAGCAGCGTAGACCTAGCGGGGGCCATACAAGAGACCCAGTACTTC. Based on the CDR3 plus reference TRBV9 and TRBJ2-5, the full variable domain is DSGVTQTPKHLITATGQRVTLRCSPRSGDLSVYWYQQSLDQGLQFLIQYYNGEERAKGNILERFSAQQFPDLHSELNLSSLELGDSALYFCASSVDLAGAIQETQYFGPGTRLLVL.

The chain carries TRBV6-5 and TRBJ1-1; the D gene is possibly TRBD1 (5 bases). The CDR3 is 14 amino acids. The ends were cut back, 2 bases at V and 0 bases at J, with 7 bases in the middle. The germline V gene has CDR1 MNHEY and CDR2 SVGAGI. Here the CDR3 DNA reads TGTGCCAGCAGTTACGGGGCGTTGAACACTGAAGCTTTCTTT. This gives the protein CASSYGALNTEAFF.

The chain employs TRBV6-6 and TRBJ1-4; TRBD1 is a possible D gene (6 bases). Germline V gene lookup returns CDR1 MNHNY and CDR2 SVGAGI (reference sequence). Trimming took off 6 bases at V and 7 bases at J, with 15 bases between the two ends. The CDR3 is made up of 14 amino acids. Written as DNA, the CDR3 is TGTGCCAGCAGATCACAGGGAAGAACTGAAAAACTGTTTTTT. Translated, it gives CASRSQGRTEKLFF.

The rearrangement uses TRBV18 and TRBJ2-3, with 12 bases that match TRBD2. Germline assignment: CDR1 KGHSH and CDR2 LQKENI. The CDR3 sequence is 17 residues long. The trim removed 3 bases at V and 2 bases at J, leaving 6 bases unmatched. The CDR3 sequence: CASSPVLAGGITDTQYF. The DNA of the CDR3 is TGTGCCAGCTCACCGGTACTAGCGGGGGGTATCACAGATACGCAGTATTTT.

The V call is TRBV19, the J call TRBJ2-7; the match to TRBD1 covers 7 bases. The length of the CDR3 is 14 residues. V gave up 5 bases and J gave up 6 bases; unmatched junction bases: 10. Germline assignment: CDR1 LNHDA and CDR2 SQIVND (reference sequence). The DNA for the CDR3 is TGTGCCAGTAGTTACCAGGGGGTCCACTTCGAGCAGTACTTC. It yields the protein CASSYQGVHFEQYF.

The V call is TRBV7-8, the J call TRBJ1-1, with D possibly matching TRBD1 (6 bases). Looked up from germline, CDR1 is SGHVS and CDR2 is FQNEAQ. The CDR3 consists of 16 residues. V lost 5 bases to trimming and J lost 1 base, with 17 bases between them. CDR3: CASSAPRTVTNTEAFF. In DNA, the CDR3 is TGTGCCAGCAGCGCCCCCCGGACAGTAACGAACACTGAAGCTTTCTTT. Complete variable domain (other parts from reference TRBV7-8 and TRBJ1-1): GAGVSQSPRYKVAKRGQDVALRCDPISGHVSLFWYQQALGQGPEFLTYFQNEAQLDKSGLPSDRFFAERPEGSVSTLKIQRTQQEDSAVYLCASSAPRTVTNTEAFFGQGTRLTVV.

The chain links TRBV3-1 (or the pseudogene TRBV3-2) to TRBJ2-5; D uncertain. Germline lookup yields CDR1 LGHDT and CDR2 YNNKEL (reference sequence). V lost 4 bases to trimming and J lost 3 bases, with 12 bases between them. The length of the CDR3 is 14 residues. CDR3 in amino acids: CASSRGAAEETQYF. The CDR3 nucleotides read TGTGCCAGCAGCCGAGGTGCGGCAGAAGAGACCCAGTACTTC.